What follows are 2 T cell receptor beta chains derived from one specimen sequenced in a study of T cell changes during pregnancy in multiple sclerosis. Measured with immunoSEQ multiplex PCR; TCRdb has only the in-frame clones, and not every one. The repertoire consists of tens of thousands of clones, with just over 90% occurring once and the leading ten covering 0.43%. Sample: CD4+ T cells from peripheral blood mononuclear cells, taken before pregnancy. The receptors originated from a female donor with multiple sclerosis, enrolled in a pregnancy study.

This clone has a handful of counts. The junction differs from germline at one of its ends, possibly a read error. V and J are TRBV7-7 and TRBJ1-3, with D perhaps matching TRBD1 (5 bases). The CDR3 runs 15 residues. Germline-derived CDR1 and CDR2 are SSHAT and FNYEAQ (reference sequence). The CDR3 DNA follows: TGTGCTAGCAGCCCATCCGCGGGGGCTGGAAACACCATATATTTT. This translates into CASSPSAGAGNTIYF.

The chain couples TRBV5-1 to TRBJ2-1, with a weak D call TRBD1 (7 bases). Per the germline V gene, CDR1 is SGHRS and CDR2 is YFSETQ. Deletions cut 4 bases from V and 4 bases from J, with 12 bases between. The CDR3 is 14 residues long. The CDR3 DNA follows: TGCGCCAGCAGCGGAGGGACAGAGTACAATGAGCAGTTCTTC. Translating it yields CASSGGTEYNEQFF.